The 28 T cell receptor beta chains presented below share a single source sample, sequenced in a study of T cells in localized non-small cell lung cancer. Profiling relied on immunoSEQ multiplex PCR, and the TCRdb table lists in-frame clones only, not all of them. The table shows 86,000 or so clones, with about 83% occurring only once. The specimen comprised peripheral blood, sampled before any cancer treatment. The receptors stem from a man aged 40 to 70 with stage I lung adenocarcinoma.

The rearrangement links TRBV18 to TRBJ2-5, with D hard to call. The CDR3 is 15 residues long. Germline CDR1 KGHSH, CDR2 LQKENI. Trimming stripped 3 bases from V and 3 bases from J, with 14 bases between. CDR3 amino acids: CASSPRIPAKETQYF. CDR3 nucleotides: TGTGCCAGCTCACCTAGGATTCCGGCGAAAGAGACCCAGTACTTC. Filled out from reference TRBV18 and TRBJ2-5, the complete variable domain reads NAGVMQNPRHLVRRRGQEARLRCSPMKGHSHVYWYRQLPEEGLKFMVYLQKENIIDESGMPKERFSAEFPKEGPSILRIQQVVRGDSAAYFCASSPRIPAKETQYFGPGTRLLVL.

The rearrangement uses TRBV5-4 and TRBJ2-3; no definite D call. This CDR3 is 15 amino acids long. V lost 0 bases and J 2 bases, leaving 10 bases between the germline ends. CDR1 is SGHNT and CDR2 is YYREEE in the germline V gene (reference sequence). The DNA for the CDR3 is TGTGCCAGCAGCTTGGCCGATACCTCCACAGATACGCAGTATTTT. This codes for CASSLADTSTDTQYF.

The chain links TRBV2 to TRBJ2-2, with 9 positions matching TRBD2. The CDR3 length is 15 residues. Germline assignment: CDR1 SNHLY and CDR2 FYNNEI. V shed 6 bases, J shed 3 bases, and the junction held 5 bases outside the gene matches. DNA of the CDR3: TGTGCCAGCAGCCGACTAGCGGACCACACCGGGGAGCTGTTTTTT. This gives the protein CASSRLADHTGELFF.

The DNA for the CDR3 is TGTGCCAGCAGTTACTCGGGACAAGGCTATGGCTACACCTTC. The encoded protein is CASSYSGQGYGYTF. The chain combines TRBV6-5 with TRBJ1-2, with D possibly TRBD1 on 6 matching bases. Germline lookup yields CDR1 MNHEY and CDR2 SVGAGI. This CDR3 has 14 residues. V dropped 0 bases and J dropped 4 bases, with 9 bases sitting between them.

This rearrangement joins TRBV5-1 to TRBJ2-2, with unresolved D. V lost 1 base to trimming and J lost 3 bases, with 4 bases between them. Germline V gene data show CDR1 as SGHRS and CDR2 as YFSETQ. This CDR3 has 13 residues. The CDR3 coding sequence is TGCGCCAGCAGCTTGAAATACACCGGGGAGCTGTTTTTT. The encoded protein is CASSLKYTGELFF.

The chain combines TRBV19 with TRBJ2-4, with D tentatively TRBD2 (8 bases). Germline V gene lookup returns CDR1 LNHDA and CDR2 SQIVND (reference sequence). The ends were cut back, 5 bases at V and 0 bases at J, with 23 bases in the middle. CDR3 length: 19 amino acids. Written as DNA, the CDR3 is TGTGCCAGTAGTCCCGAGGGGGCCTCGCGGGGGGTAGCCAAAAACATTCAGTACTTC. Translating it yields CASSPEGASRGVAKNIQYF.

The chain links TRBV11-2 to TRBJ2-1; 9 nucleotides match TRBD2. The germline V gene has CDR1 SGHAT and CDR2 FQNNGV. The CDR3 is 15 amino acids. Trimming removed 7 bases from V and 4 bases from J; junction bases left unmatched: 8. The CDR3: CASTPTAGGYNEQFF. The CDR3 nucleotides are TGTGCCAGCACCCCCACTGCGGGGGGGTACAATGAGCAGTTCTTC.

The rearrangement joins TRBV27 to TRBJ2-5, with 8 bases lining up with TRBD2. The CDR3 has 16 residues. With V trimmed by 5 bases and J by 4 bases, 12 bases remained unmatched. Germline V CDR1 and CDR2: MNHEY, SMNVEV (reference sequence). CDR3 in DNA: TGTGCCAGCAGTCCCTCGGGAGCGGGAGTCCGAGAGACCCAGTACTTC. Its translation: CASSPSGAGVRETQYF.

DNA for the CDR3: TGTGCCAGCAGTTTCTGGGGGGCTATGAACACTGAAGCTTTCTTT. Protein product: CASSFWGAMNTEAFF. The rearrangement uses TRBV28 and TRBJ1-1, with a possible D match to TRBD1 (6 bases). Germline V gives CDR1 MDHEN, CDR2 SYDVKM. V lost 3 bases and J 0 bases, leaving 11 bases between the germline ends. The CDR3 loop spans 15 amino acids.

The chain uses TRBV25-1 and TRBJ1-6, with unresolved D. Between the trimmed V and J ends, which lost 7 bases and 2 bases, there was a span of 12 bases. The CDR3 is made up of 15 amino acids. CDR1 and CDR2 from the germline V gene are MGHDK and SYGVNS. CDR3 DNA: TGTGCCAGCAACCCCCGAAGCCCCTATAATTCACCCCTCCACTTT. Translation gives CASNPRSPYNSPLHF.

V gene TRBV7-2 combines with J gene TRBJ1-2, with a possible D match to TRBD1 (6 bases). Germline V gives CDR1 SGHTA, CDR2 FQGNSA. The CDR3 totals 15 residues. V lost 5 bases and J 6 bases, leaving 19 bases between the germline ends. CDR3 sequence (DNA): TGTGCCAGCAGCACACAGGGTGGAGGGTATGATGGCTACACCTTC. This gives the protein CASSTQGGGYDGYTF.

The chain links TRBV5-4 to TRBJ2-3; D is unresolved. V lost 3 bases and J lost 1, with 9 bases in between. This CDR3 is built from 14 residues. Germline V gene sequence: CDR1 SGHNT, CDR2 YYREEE (reference sequence). CDR3 nucleotides: TGTGCCAGCAGCTCGTCTCGCGGCACAGATACGCAGTATTTT. This gives the protein CASSSSRGTDTQYF. The full variable domain, with the rest looked up from reference TRBV5-4 and TRBJ2-3, is ETGVTQSPTHLIKTRGQQVTLRCSSQSGHNTVSWYQQALGQGPQFIFQYYREEENGRGNFPPRFSGLQFPNYSSELNVNALELDDSALYLCASSSSRGTDTQYFGPGTRLTVL.

The chain uses TRBV20-1 and TRBJ2-5; D is possibly TRBD2 (5 bases). Germline V gene sequence: CDR1 DFQATT, CDR2 SNEGSKA (reference sequence). The CDR3 totals 11 residues. V lost 3 bases, J lost 5 bases, and 7 bases lay in between. The CDR3 is CSASGIETQYF. CDR3 DNA: TGCAGTGCTAGCGGGATTGAGACCCAGTACTTC.

V is TRBV30 and J is TRBJ1-5, with D hard to call. CDR3 length: 15 amino acids. Germline CDR1 reads GTSNPN; CDR2 reads SVGIG (reference sequence). Trimming took 3 bases from V and 3 from J, leaving 15 bases between them. CDR3 bases: TGTGCCTGGAGCGCGGAACCAAGGACCAATCAGCCCCAGCATTTT. Protein: CAWSAEPRTNQPQHF.

The chain recombines TRBV7-4 with TRBJ1-2; 9 nucleotides match TRBD1. The CDR3 length is 18 residues. Per germline, CDR1 SGHVT and CDR2 SQSDAQ. V lost 1 base, J lost 5 bases, and 14 bases stayed unmatched. The CDR3 DNA follows: TGTGCCAGCAGCTTAGGGGACAGGGCAGGTAGGTTACGATATGGCTACACCTTC. Its translation: CASSLGDRAGRLRYGYTF.

The genes are TRBV7-2 and TRBJ1-5; D possibly corresponds to TRBD1 (6 bases). Trimming took off 3 bases at V and 4 bases at J, with 19 bases between the two ends. Germline CDR1 SGHTA, CDR2 FQGNSA. The CDR3 covers 17 residues. The CDR3 reads CASSFHNRGQLNQPQHF. Written as DNA, the CDR3 is TGTGCCAGCAGCTTCCACAACCGCGGACAGCTTAATCAGCCCCAGCATTTT. The full variable domain, in which reference TRBV7-2 and TRBJ1-5 provide the parts outside the CDR3, is GAGVSQSPSNKVTEKGKDVELRCDPISGHTALYWYRQSLGQGLEFLIYFQGNSAPDKSGLPSDRFSAERTGGSVSTLTIQRTQQEDSAVYLCASSFHNRGQLNQPQHFGDGTRLSIL.

This sequence joins TRBV6-6 and TRBJ1-4; D gene unclear. Deletions cut 0 bases from V and 0 bases from J, with 8 bases between. The CDR3 runs 16 residues. Looked up from germline, CDR1 is MNHNY and CDR2 is SVGAGI (reference sequence). The CDR3 nucleotides read TGTGCCAGCAGTTACTCGGGATCCTCAACTAATGAAAAACTGTTTTTT. It codes for CASSYSGSSTNEKLFF.

This rearrangement joins TRBV27 to TRBJ2-7; 7 nucleotides agree with TRBD2. CDR3 length equals 14 residues. V shed 8 bases, J shed 2 bases, and the junction held 9 bases outside the gene matches. Germline CDR1 and CDR2: MNHEY and SMNVEV (reference sequence). Written as DNA, the CDR3 is TGTGCCAGCGGTATAGTTGGGGGGGCCTACGAGCAGTACTTC. The encoded protein is CASGIVGGAYEQYF.

This clone has only a few counts. The chain carries TRBV2 and TRBJ1-5; D remains ambiguous. V lost 3 bases and J lost 3, with 9 bases in between. Germline V gene data show CDR1 as SNHLY and CDR2 as FYNNEI. The CDR3 has 14 amino acids. CDR3 residues: CASSDRNHNQPQHF. The CDR3 coding sequence is TGTGCCAGCAGTGATCGGAATCACAATCAGCCCCAGCATTTT.

The chain uses TRBV9 and TRBJ2-6; D call uncertain. Germline assignment: CDR1 SGDLS and CDR2 YYNGEE. V was pared by 0 bases and J by 0 bases, with 10 bases between. The CDR3 loop spans 17 amino acids. CDR3 region: CASSVEAASSGANVLTF. CDR3 DNA: TGTGCCAGCAGCGTAGAGGCAGCTTCCTCTGGGGCCAACGTCCTGACTTTC.

J is TRBJ2-7 and V is TRBV27, with 12 positions matching TRBD2. V gave up 3 bases and J gave up 3 bases; unmatched junction bases: 3. Germline CDR1 reads MNHEY; CDR2 reads SMNVEV (reference sequence). This CDR3 comprises 15 residues. As DNA, the CDR3 is TGTGCCAGCAGTTTTAGACTAGCGGGAGTCTACGAGCAGTACTTC. This codes for CASSFRLAGVYEQYF.

V gene TRBV2 combines with J gene TRBJ1-4, with D perhaps matching TRBD1 (5 bases). Germline V lookup: CDR1 SNHLY, CDR2 FYNNEI. Trimming removed 8 bases from V and 8 bases from J, with 18 bases in between. This CDR3 contains 14 residues. The CDR3: CASFMAGLPEKLFF. Written as DNA, the CDR3 is TGTGCCAGCTTTATGGCAGGGCTCCCCGAAAAACTGTTTTTT.

The genes are TRBV7-2 and TRBJ1-1; a possible D gene is TRBD1 (5 bases). There are 13 residues in the CDR3. Trimming left V 3 bases short and J 4 bases short, with 9 bases between. Looked up from germline, CDR1 is SGHTA and CDR2 is FQGNSA. CDR3 loop: CASSFWRGTEAFF. CDR3 nucleotide sequence: TGTGCCAGCAGCTTTTGGAGGGGCACTGAAGCTTTCTTT. Full variable domain (missing parts from reference TRBV7-2 and TRBJ1-1): GAGVSQSPSNKVTEKGKDVELRCDPISGHTALYWYRQSLGQGLEFLIYFQGNSAPDKSGLPSDRFSAERTGGSVSTLTIQRTQQEDSAVYLCASSFWRGTEAFFGQGTRLTVV.

The V and J genes are TRBV28 and TRBJ2-3; 13 bases match TRBD2. The CDR3 has 17 amino acids. V dropped 8 bases and J dropped 2; count of bases not matched to a gene: 10. Germline V gene lookup returns CDR1 MDHEN and CDR2 SYDVKM. The CDR3 nucleotides are TGTGCCAGCGGGACTCCCGGGACTAGCGGGACCACAGATACGCAGTATTTT. Protein: CASGTPGTSGTTDTQYF.

The chain joins TRBV19 to TRBJ2-6; possible D gene TRBD2, 5 bases. Trimming left V 6 bases short and J 4 bases short, with 16 bases between. The CDR3 consists of 16 residues. CDR1 is LNHDA, CDR2 SQIVND, per germline (reference sequence). Here the CDR3 DNA reads TGTGCCAGTAGCCCCCTGAGGGTCGACGGGGCCAACGTCCTGACTTTC. It translates to CASSPLRVDGANVLTF.

The sample holds one count of this clone. The chain uses TRBV2 and TRBJ2-1, with TRBD1 matching 11 bases. Germline V gene data show CDR1 as SNHLY and CDR2 as FYNNEI. Trimming cost V 6 bases and J 8 bases; bases outside gene matches: 12. The length of the CDR3 is 16 residues. The CDR3 coding sequence is TGTGCCAGCAGCCCATCCGGGACAGGGGGTCAGTATGAGCAGTTCTTC. The encoded protein is CASSPSGTGGQYEQFF.

The J gene is TRBJ2-7, the V gene TRBV18; D is unresolved. Trimming stripped 3 bases from V and 5 bases from J, with 8 bases between. The CDR3 covers 12 residues. Germline V gives CDR1 KGHSH, CDR2 LQKENI. The CDR3 loop is CASSPTADEQYF. The CDR3 DNA follows: TGTGCCAGCTCACCGACGGCAGACGAGCAGTACTTC.

This chain connects TRBV7-6 to TRBJ2-3; D gene uncertain. Trimming took off 4 bases at V and 3 bases at J, with 8 bases between the two ends. Germline assignment: CDR1 SGHVS and CDR2 FNYEAQ. This CDR3 is 13 amino acids long. The CDR3 DNA reads as TGTGCCAGCAGCTCGTACAATACAGATACGCAGTATTTT. Encoded protein: CASSSYNTDTQYF.